Sequencing of this TCR beta chain was carried out in a study of cytomegalovirus exposure and HLA in healthy donors. Study-wide points: Segments of the TCR beta V type were, in most cases, productive about 90% or about 30% of the time in an earlier analysis. Solely CMV serostatus was available to characterize immune exposure.

As concerns this clone: The antigen is not known.

The PCR had 60 Vbeta and 13 Jbeta primers. The method was immunoSEQ multiplex PCR; TCRdb's version includes in-frame clones alone and lacks a portion of them. Of some 190,000 clones in the sample, around four fifths are singletons; the top ten hold approximately 2.1%. The CDR3 length is 16 residues. The germline CDR1 and CDR2 sequences are SGHRS and YFSETQ. V gave up 7 bases and J gave up 0 bases, with 17 bases separating them. The sample taken for sequencing was PBMCs. The V and J genes are TRBV5-1 and TRBJ2-1; D is undetermined. The receptor was isolated from a woman aged 25-40 years in good health and CMV-seronegative. CDR3 amino acids: CASSPVSSSSYNEQFF. In nucleotides, the CDR3 is TGCGCCAGCTCTCCCGTTTCTTCCAGCTCCTACAATGAGCAGTTCTTC.